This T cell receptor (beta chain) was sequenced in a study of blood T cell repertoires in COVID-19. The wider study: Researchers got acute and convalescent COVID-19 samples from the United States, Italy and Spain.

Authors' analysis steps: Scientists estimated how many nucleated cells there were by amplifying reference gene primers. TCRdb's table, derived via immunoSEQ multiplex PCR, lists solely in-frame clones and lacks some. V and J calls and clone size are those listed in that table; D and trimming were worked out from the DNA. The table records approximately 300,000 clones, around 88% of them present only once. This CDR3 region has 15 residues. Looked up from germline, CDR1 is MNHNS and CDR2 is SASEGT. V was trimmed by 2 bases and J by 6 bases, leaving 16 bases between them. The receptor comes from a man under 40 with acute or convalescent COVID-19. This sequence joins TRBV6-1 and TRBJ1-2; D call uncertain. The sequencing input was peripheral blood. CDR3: CASSERFVTSHGYTF. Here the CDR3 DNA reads TGTGCCAGCAGTGAAAGGTTTGTGACTTCGCATGGCTACACCTTC.